This is a list of T cell receptor beta chains from one sample in a study of blood T cell repertoires in COVID-19. Some clones are missing from TCRdb's copy, which holds only in-frame ones; the method was immunoSEQ multiplex PCR. The data contain 250,000 to 400,000 clones, approximately 88% of them singletons. The source material was peripheral blood. Source of these receptors: a woman in her 30s with COVID-19, enrolled during active disease. CDR3s leave out the opening cysteine and the closing phenylalanine or tryptophan. Each record gives: V gene, CDR3 protein.

TRBV27,ASTRGAITDTQY
TRBV4-2,ASNKQGRFTNEQF
TRBV12-3/TRBV12-4,ASSLTGGEAF
TRBV27,ASWTSFDTQY
TRBV18,ASSPSQGSNYGYT
TRBV5-4,ASSSRDRSSYNEQF
TRBV6-5,ASRTESNYGYT
TRBV19,ASSGGGNTGELF
TRBV21-1,ASSPRMATGELF
TRBV3-1/TRBV3-2,ASSQAWGPNQPQH
TRBV5-1,ASSPGVTPDTQY
TRBV15,ATSSTTGEEKLF
TRBV6-5,ASRSYSNQPQH
TRBV11-1,ASSLGQGLNNEQF
TRBV15,ATSRDGPPYNEQF
TRBV2,ASKSRRAYGYT
TRBV28,ASRSAGGPYNEQF
TRBV18,ASSLQGSFEAF
TRBV2,ASGEKQGAMNTEAF
TRBV5-1,ASRPDRIAYEQY
TRBV28,ASRRLGGSYNSPLH
TRBV11-2,ASSLVRGKNIQY
TRBV5-4,ASSGAGGPPLNEQF
TRBV5-4,ASSPPGGWETQY
TRBV11-3,ASSPTNGNTIY
TRBV6-5,ASSYSVQNYGYT
TRBV12-3/TRBV12-4,ASTQGWDEQF
TRBV10-3,AISESGGGTTYEQY
TRBV15,ATSFGAGNTIY
TRBV7-2,ASSSAWSGGYNEQF
TRBV4-1,THYRGSEETQY
TRBV2,ASSEALSSPLH
TRBV30,AWSISWTGATNEKLF
TRBV6-5,ASGRTRYSNQPQH
TRBV11-2,ASSLDGGVYPPQH
TRBV2,ASSRDSRFEQF
TRBV4-3,ASSPSGGGYNEQF
TRBV19,ASSIVGRGIEKLF
TRBV18,ASSPADRDYGYT
TRBV2,ASRGDRTDTQY
TRBV4-1,ASSNRTDTEAF
TRBV5-1,ASSSLQGRSGELF
TRBV18,ASSPVGDRRRGTEAF
TRBV15,ATSREGESNQPQH
TRBV28,ASSRGGQGRPNEQF
TRBV7-9,ASSFRTGNTEAF
TRBV30,AGKRGGAVSEQY
TRBV18,ASSLASPTDTQY
TRBV9,ASSPQMTQRNTIY
TRBV27,ASSLAAHRGPMGEQY
TRBV15,ATSRDSRLNTEAF
TRBV6-5,ASKGARGYT
TRBV19,ATLSGGREDTQY
TRBV7-3,ASSFGLAGFADTQY
TRBV27,ASSLSGTHQPQH
TRBV2,ASSDLGGLAGGRSGELF
TRBV2,ASSNPGTVVYEQY
TRBV19,ASSIDGQGNSPLH
TRBV5-1,ASSPGQVRYGYT